The 8 T cell receptor beta chains in this list originate from one sample, sequenced in a study of cytomegalovirus exposure and HLA in healthy donors. The PCR used 60 Vbeta and 13 Jbeta primers. Produced via immunoSEQ multiplex PCR; TCRdb's table is partial and in-frame only. The sample shows about 160,000 clones, about four fifths of them seen only once. The sample consisted of PBMCs. All receptors derive from a woman in her forties or fifties in good health and CMV-seronegative.

The chain couples TRBV5-1 to TRBJ2-5, with D perhaps TRBD2 (6 bases). Trimming pared 6 bases from V and 4 bases from J, leaving 10 bases between. This CDR3 spans 12 amino acids. CDR1 is SGHRS and CDR2 is YFSETQ in the germline V gene. CDR3 DNA: TGCGCCAGCAAGGGGACTGGAGAGACCCAGTACTTC. Its protein is CASKGTGETQYF.

This clone turned up a few times. The chain links TRBV6-4 to TRBJ2-3; D is possibly TRBD1 (5 bases). The CDR3 contains 14 residues. Trimming took off 3 bases at V and 2 bases at J, with 9 bases between the two ends. The V gene's germline CDR1 is MRHNA and CDR2 SNTAGT. In nucleotides, the CDR3 is TGTGCCAGCAGTGAGGGGCACCACACAGATACGCAGTATTTT. It specifies CASSEGHHTDTQYF.

This chain connects TRBV11-3 to TRBJ1-6; D is perhaps TRBD1 (5 bases). The germline V gene encodes CDR1 SGHNT and CDR2 YENEEA. The CDR3 covers 15 residues. V gave up 3 bases and J gave up 0 bases, with 6 bases separating them. CDR3 bases: TGTGCCAGCAGCTTCGACAGCTCCTATAATTCACCCCTCCACTTT. Protein: CASSFDSSYNSPLHF.

The chain couples TRBV11-3 to TRBJ2-2; 9 bases are shared with TRBD1. The junction had 3 bases not matched to a gene; V was cut back by 0 bases and J by 10 bases. The length of the CDR3 is 14 residues. Germline CDR1 SGHNT, CDR2 YENEEA. The CDR3 is CASSLEQGASELFF. CDR3 nucleotides: TGTGCCAGCAGCTTAGAACAGGGGGCTTCGGAGCTGTTTTTT.

This clone was detected only once. The chain recombines TRBV28 with TRBJ2-7; 9 bases are shared with TRBD1. Germline V gene lookup returns CDR1 MDHEN and CDR2 SYDVKM. This CDR3 is built from 14 residues. With V trimmed by 3 bases and J by 2 bases, 2 bases remained unmatched. The CDR3 DNA follows: TGTGCCAGCAGTTTGAGGACAGGGGCCTACGAGCAGTACTTC. Protein: CASSLRTGAYEQYF.

The rearrangement uses TRBV19 and TRBJ1-5, with D tentatively TRBD1 (5 bases). The CDR3 sequence is 16 residues long. Per germline, CDR1 LNHDA and CDR2 SQIVND (reference sequence). Trimming removed 0 bases from V and 4 bases from J, with 13 bases in between. The CDR3 nucleotides are TGTGCCAGTAGTATAGATTATGGGGGGGGAAATCAGCCCCAGCATTTT. Amino acids: CASSIDYGGGNQPQHF. Filled out from reference TRBV19 and TRBJ1-5, the complete variable domain reads DGGITQSPKYLFRKEGQNVTLSCEQNLNHDAMYWYRQDPGQGLRLIYYSQIVNDFQKGDIAEGYSVSREKKESFPLTVTSAQKNPTAFYLCASSIDYGGGNQPQHFGDGTRLSIL.

The chain carries TRBV7-6 and TRBJ2-3; the match to TRBD2 covers 9 bases. Germline V gene data show CDR1 as SGHVS and CDR2 as FNYEAQ. This CDR3 contains 14 residues. V was clipped by 5 bases and J by 4 bases; unmatched bases: 4. The CDR3 loop reads CASSLGLAPDTQYF. The CDR3 DNA is TGTGCCAGCAGCCTTGGACTAGCGCCAGATACGCAGTATTTT.

This chain uses TRBV4-3 with TRBJ2-7; TRBD2 might be the D (6 bases). Trimming removed 0 bases at V and 6 bases at J, with 18 bases between. This CDR3 has 16 residues. CDR1 LGHNA and CDR2 YSLEER come from the germline V gene. CDR3 region: CASSQDLGGGASEQYF. The CDR3 DNA reads TGCGCCAGCAGCCAAGATCTAGGTGGAGGGGCGAGCGAGCAGTACTTC.